This record covers a single T cell receptor (beta chain). The data belong to a study of blood T cell repertoires in COVID-19. As for the study in general: Specimens from acute and convalescent COVID-19 originated in the United States, Italy and Spain. The analysed material was cDNA or gDNA that came from T cells, B-cell-depleted T cells, or PBMCs.

Authors' data handling: Amplification with reference gene primers provided the estimates of nucleated cell counts. Clones were read by immunoSEQ multiplex PCR, and TCRdb kept only the in-frame ones, dropping some. V and J calls and clone size are those listed in that table; D and trimming were worked out from the DNA. The sample lists 250,000 to 300,000 clones, around 78% occurring once. The CDR3 consists of 14 residues. Trimming left V 3 bases short and J 1 base short, with 9 bases between. CDR1 is SGHTA and CDR2 is FQGNSA in the germline V gene. Sequenced material: peripheral blood. This receptor was identified in a man aged 55 to 70 who had recovered from COVID-19. This chain uses TRBV7-2 with TRBJ1-2; weak D call: TRBD1 (6 bases). Written as DNA, the CDR3 is TGTGCCAGCAGCTTCAGGGGTTATAACTATGGCTACACCTTC. It specifies CASSFRGYNYGYTF.